A single sample gave rise to the 26 T cell receptor beta chains below, sequenced in a study of metastatic and nonmetastatic thyroid tumors. Not a single patient had been given any form of treatment at any point before undergoing thyroid surgery. TCRdb used MiXCR to call clones anew from the PCR reads. Of roughly 40,000 clones detected, 24% appear once; the ten largest clones hold about 15%. The sample was tumor tissue. These receptors were obtained from a female donor with papillary thyroid cancer or a benign thyroid nodule (not recorded which). Some clones in this sample may be carry-over from other donors' samples.

The V gene is TRBV5-1, the J gene TRBJ1-1; possibly TRBD1 for D (5 bases). The V end was cut by 4 bases, the J end by 5 bases, with 15 bases between. Germline V lookup: CDR1 SGHRS, CDR2 YFSETQ. There are 14 residues in the CDR3. The CDR3 region is CASSKQAMLTEAFF. The CDR3 DNA reads TGCGCCAGCAGCAAACAGGCAATGCTGACTGAAGCTTTCTTT. Filled out from reference TRBV5-1 and TRBJ1-1, the complete variable domain reads KAGVTQTPRYLIKTRGQQVTLSCSPISGHRSVSWYQQTPGQGLQFLFEYFSETQRNKGNFPGRFSGRQFSNSRSEMNVSTLELGDSALYLCASSKQAMLTEAFFGQGTRLTVV.

This clone was detected only a few times. The V gene is TRBV6-8, the J gene TRBJ2-7, with 10 bases fitting TRBD2. The germline V gene encodes CDR1 MNHGY and CDR2 SAAAGT. J was trimmed by 5 bases and V by 7 bases; bases with no gene match: 11. This CDR3 has 15 residues. CDR3 residues: CASIPSAGGPNEQYF. As DNA, the CDR3 is TGTGCCAGCATCCCCTCAGCGGGAGGGCCAAACGAGCAGTACTTC.

Many counts were recorded for this clone. The gene calls are TRBV11-2 and TRBJ2-7, with D perhaps TRBD2 (6 bases). The V end was cut by 3 bases, the J end by 4 bases, with 16 bases between. This CDR3 spans 15 amino acids. From germline, CDR1 is SGHAT and CDR2 FQNNGV. This chain's CDR3 is CASSFLPGLQYEQYF. The CDR3 DNA reads as TGTGCCAGCAGCTTCCTTCCGGGACTCCAGTACGAGCAGTACTTC.

This chain uses TRBV11-2 with TRBJ2-7, with a tentative D call TRBD1 (6 bases). CDR3 length equals 14 residues. Germline-derived CDR1 and CDR2 are SGHAT and FQNNGV. With 1 base removed from V and 0 bases from J, the gap between germline ends came to 7 bases. CDR3 nucleotides: TGTGCCAGCAGCTTAGCACAGGGCTCCTACGAGCAGTACTTC. It yields the protein CASSLAQGSYEQYF.

This clone was recorded many times. This rearrangement joins TRBV6-1 to TRBJ1-1, with a weak D call TRBD1 (6 bases). The CDR3 has 15 amino acids. Germline loops: CDR1 MNHNS, CDR2 SASEGT. Trimming pared 5 bases from V and 1 base from J, leaving 14 bases between. The CDR3 DNA reads as TGTGCCAGCAGTAGCGTGGACAGACCGAACACTGAAGCTTTCTTT. Translated: CASSSVDRPNTEAFF.

A remark on this clone: Since a much larger clone is just one base distant, this may be a read error. V usage is TRBV6-1 and J usage is TRBJ2-1, with 12 bases matching TRBD2. With 7 bases clipped from V and 9 bases from J, the junction kept 10 bases outside the gene matches. The CDR3 runs 15 residues. Per germline, CDR1 MNHNS and CDR2 SASEGT. The CDR3 DNA follows: TGTGCCAGCACAAGGCTAGCGGGAGGGCCGGTTGAGCAGTTCTTC. It codes for CASTRLAGGPVEQFF.

This clone is termed medium-sized. The V and J genes are TRBV6-1 and TRBJ1-6; D is uncertain. V gave up 5 bases and J gave up 0 bases, with 11 bases separating them. The CDR3 contains 16 residues. CDR1 MNHNS and CDR2 SASEGT come from the germline V gene. The CDR3 bases are TGTGCCAGCAGTTCTCTCTTCAGCTCCTATAATTCACCCCTCCACTTT. Its translation is CASSSLFSSYNSPLHF.

The chain joins TRBV27 to TRBJ1-2; no reliable D call. The CDR3 sequence is 15 residues long. CDR1 MNHEY and CDR2 SMNVEV come from the germline V gene (reference sequence). The V and J ends lost 0 bases and 8 bases respectively, with 16 bases between them. CDR3 bases: TGTGCCAGCAGTTTATCGTCCGGCTTCCGAGGGGGCTACACCTTC. Its translation: CASSLSSGFRGGYTF.

This clone was detected only a few times. The CDR3 here is CASSYSGPQHF. The CDR3 region has the DNA TGTGCCAGCAGTTACTCGGGTCCCCAGCATTTT. This rearrangement joins TRBV6-2 or TRBV6-3 to TRBJ1-5; D not resolved. Looked up from germline, CDR1 is MNHEY and CDR2 is SVGEGT. The V end was cut by 0 bases, the J end by 10 bases, with 4 bases between. The CDR3 loop spans 11 amino acids.

This clone was seen many times. The chain recombines TRBV11-1 with TRBJ2-5, with 12 bases identical to TRBD1. The CDR3 loop spans 15 amino acids. J gave up 4 bases and V 5 bases, and 5 bases lay outside the gene matches. The V gene's germline CDR1 is SGHAT and CDR2 FQDESV (reference sequence). In nucleotides, the CDR3 is TGTGCCAGCAGCGCGCGGGACAGGGGGCGAGAGACCCAGTACTTC. Its translation: CASSARDRGRETQYF.

This clone was counted between two and nine times. The junction departs from germline at one end; a sequencing error may be responsible. This chain links TRBV6-2 or TRBV6-3 with TRBJ1-6; D might be TRBD1 (6 bases). There are 16 residues in the CDR3. The germline gives CDR1 MNHEY, CDR2 SVGEGT. The CDR3 DNA reads as TGTGCCAGCAGTTACACGGACAGTATTGAAGGGTCACCCCTCCAATTT. Translating it yields CASSYTDSIEGSPLQF.

This clone was detected ten times or more. The chain recombines TRBV5-4 with TRBJ2-1; TRBD2 is a possible D gene (5 bases). Trimming left V 3 bases short and J 5 bases short, with 12 bases between. This CDR3 is 14 amino acids long. The germline gives CDR1 SGHNT, CDR2 YYREEE (reference sequence). CDR3 nucleotides: TGTGCCAGCAGCTCGCGGGCAGAAAACAATGAGCAGTTCTTC. Translation: CASSSRAENNEQFF. Full variable domain (rest looked up from reference TRBV5-4 and TRBJ2-1): ETGVTQSPTHLIKTRGQQVTLRCSSQSGHNTVSWYQQALGQGPQFIFQYYREEENGRGNFPPRFSGLQFPNYSSELNVNALELDDSALYLCASSSRAENNEQFFGPGTRLTVL.

This clone was detected ten times or more. The chain is built from TRBV18 and TRBJ1-1, with D unclear. Germline V gene lookup returns CDR1 KGHSH and CDR2 LQKENI. The CDR3 covers 11 residues. V was trimmed by 5 bases and J by 8 bases, leaving 9 bases between them. The CDR3 bases are TGTGCCAGCTCAGTGATCGGGGAAGCTTTCTTT. This gives the protein CASSVIGEAFF.

V and J are TRBV6-5 and TRBJ2-7; D not resolved. The germline CDR1 and CDR2 sequences are MNHEY and SVGAGI. V was shortened by 2 bases and J by 6 bases, with 17 bases between the two germline ends. The CDR3 is 15 amino acids. The CDR3 DNA reads TGTGCCAGCAGTTACCTGAAATCACCGGCCGCCGAGCAGTACTTC. Its protein is CASSYLKSPAAEQYF.

This clone was picked up many times. V is TRBV30 and J is TRBJ2-1; D assignment may be TRBD1 or TRBD2 (5 bases each). With 5 bases removed from V and 2 bases from J, the gap between germline ends came to 16 bases. This CDR3 is built from 15 residues. The germline V gene encodes CDR1 GTSNPN and CDR2 SVGIG (reference sequence). The CDR3: CAWRTDRGAYNEQFF. Written as DNA, the CDR3 is TGTGCCTGGCGGACCGACCGGGGCGCCTACAATGAGCAGTTCTTC.

This clone was seen repeatedly, ten times or more. The chain links TRBV19 to TRBJ2-3; D is unclear. Germline V gene sequence: CDR1 LNHDA, CDR2 SQIVND (reference sequence). This CDR3 spans 14 amino acids. V was shortened by 8 bases and J by 0 bases, with 12 bases between the two germline ends. CDR3 nucleotide sequence: TGTGCCAGTGGCCGAGGTGGTAGCACAGATACGCAGTATTTT. Protein: CASGRGGSTDTQYF.

At least ten counts were recorded for this clone. V is TRBV29-1 and J is TRBJ2-5; 10 bases match TRBD1. The CDR3 length is 13 residues. The J segment lost 2 bases and the V segment lost 5 bases, leaving 2 bases of the junction unmatched. Germline V gene lookup returns CDR1 SQVTM and CDR2 ANQGSEA. This chain's CDR3 is CSVWGQGQETQYF. DNA of the CDR3: TGCAGCGTTTGGGGACAGGGGCAAGAGACCCAGTACTTC. The complete variable domain, with remaining parts taken from reference TRBV29-1 and TRBJ2-5, reads SAVISQKPSRDICQRGTSLTIQCQVDSQVTMMFWYRQQPGQSLTLIATANQGSEATYESGFVIDKFPISRPNLTFSTLTVSNMSPEDSSIYLCSVWGQGQETQYFGPGTRLLVL.

This clone was picked up many times. This chain joins TRBV20-1 and TRBJ2-5; a weak D match, TRBD1 (6 bases). The CDR3 totals 13 residues. Germline V lookup: CDR1 DFQATT, CDR2 SNEGSKA (reference sequence). V lost 6 bases and J 2 bases, leaving 13 bases between the germline ends. The CDR3 loop is CSALGATQETQYF. The CDR3, as DNA: TGCAGTGCCCTGGGGGCTACTCAAGAGACCCAGTACTTC.

This chain connects TRBV2 to TRBJ2-1, with TRBD2 as a possible D gene (5 bases). The germline V and J ends were trimmed by 5 bases and 6 bases, with 5 bases remaining between them. The CDR3 is 11 residues long. CDR1 is SNHLY and CDR2 is FYNNEI in the germline V gene. The CDR3 sequence: CASSLANEQFF. CDR3 nucleotide sequence: TGTGCCAGCAGTCTAGCCAATGAGCAGTTCTTC.

Remarks on this clone: One base away lies a much larger clone, so this may be a sequencing read error. The rearrangement joins TRBV20-1 to TRBJ2-3, with 12 bases matching TRBD2. Germline V gives CDR1 DFQATT, CDR2 SNEGSKA (reference sequence). CDR3 size: 16 residues. CDR3 sequence: CSAQGLAGGHADTQYF. CDR3 in DNA: TGCAGTGCTCAGGGGCTAGCGGGGGGGCATGCAGATACGCAGTATTTC.

The chain recombines TRBV7-9 with TRBJ2-5; D ambiguous. Looked up from germline, CDR1 is SEHNR and CDR2 is FQNEAQ (reference sequence). The CDR3 consists of 12 residues. V dropped 1 base and J dropped 5 bases, with 5 bases sitting between them. The CDR3 is CASSLEVETQYF. CDR3 coding DNA: TGTGCCAGCAGCTTAGAGGTGGAGACCCAGTACTTC. Using reference TRBV7-9 and TRBJ2-5 for the parts outside the CDR3, the full variable domain is DTGVSQNPRHKITKRGQNVTFRCDPISEHNRLYWYRQTLGQGPEFLTYFQNEAQLEKSRLLSDRFSAERPKGSFSTLEIQRTEQGDSAMYLCASSLEVETQYFGPGTRLLVL.

This clone showed up just a few times. This chain connects TRBV2 to TRBJ2-7, with TRBD1 as a possible D gene (5 bases). V dropped 7 bases and J dropped 2 bases, with 9 bases sitting between them. This CDR3 has 12 residues. The germline CDR1 and CDR2 sequences are SNHLY and FYNNEI. CDR3 residues: CASKAGPYEQYF. CDR3 bases: TGTGCCAGCAAAGCAGGGCCCTACGAGCAGTACTTC.

The genes are TRBV6-2 or TRBV6-3 and TRBJ2-2; possibly TRBD1 or TRBD2 for D (5 bases each). Germline V gene sequence: CDR1 MNHEY, CDR2 SVGEGT. Trimming removed 3 bases at V and 5 bases at J, with 19 bases between. There are 17 residues in the CDR3. CDR3 sequence reads: CASSYRDPGIGTGELFF. CDR3 DNA sequence: TGTGCCAGCAGTTATAGGGACCCAGGCATCGGAACCGGGGAGCTGTTTTTT.

This CDR3 reads CASSQDRAGDSPLHF. CDR3 bases: TGCGCCAGCAGCCAAGATAGGGCAGGGGATTCACCCCTCCACTTT. V usage is TRBV4-3 and J usage is TRBJ1-6; D might be TRBD1 (6 bases). Germline V gene data show CDR1 as LGHNA and CDR2 as YSLEER. Trimming left V 0 bases short and J 8 bases short, with 11 bases between. The CDR3 spans 15 residues.

This clone is deemed medium-sized. This chain uses TRBV12-3 or TRBV12-4 with TRBJ1-5; D might be TRBD1 (6 bases). The CDR3 has 17 residues. With 5 bases removed from V and 0 bases from J, the gap between germline ends came to 17 bases. The CDR3 loop reads CASSPRGGDDSNQPQHF. CDR3 DNA: TGTGCCAGCAGTCCCCGAGGGGGGGATGATAGCAATCAGCCCCAGCATTTT.

To note about this clone: This sequence may be a read error, since a much larger clone differs from it by one base. Other DNA sequences in the same sample also yield this CDR3. The gene calls are TRBV28 and TRBJ2-2; D uncertain. Germline values: CDR1 MDHEN, CDR2 SYDVKM. The CDR3 has 11 amino acids. The ends were cut back, 2 bases at V and 6 bases at J, with 1 base in the middle. DNA for the CDR3: TGTGCCAGCAGTTTAGCCGGGGAGCTGTTTTTT. The encoded protein is CASSLAGELFF.